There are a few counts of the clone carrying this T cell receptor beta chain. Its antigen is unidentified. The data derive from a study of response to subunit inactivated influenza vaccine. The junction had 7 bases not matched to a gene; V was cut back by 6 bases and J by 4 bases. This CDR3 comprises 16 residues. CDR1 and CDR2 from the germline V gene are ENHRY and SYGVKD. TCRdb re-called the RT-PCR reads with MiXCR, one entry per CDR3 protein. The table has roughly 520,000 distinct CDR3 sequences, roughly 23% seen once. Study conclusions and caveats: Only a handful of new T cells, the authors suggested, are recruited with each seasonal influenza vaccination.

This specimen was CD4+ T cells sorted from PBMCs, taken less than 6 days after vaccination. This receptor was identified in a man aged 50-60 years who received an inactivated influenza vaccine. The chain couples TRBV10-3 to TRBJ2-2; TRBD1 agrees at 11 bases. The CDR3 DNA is TGTGCCATCAGCTCCGGGACAGGGGGGATCACCGGGGAGCTGTTTTTT. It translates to CAISSGTGGITGELFF.